Listed below are T cell receptor beta chains from one sample, sequenced in a study of blood T cell repertoires in COVID-19. Sequenced by immunoSEQ multiplex PCR; TCRdb stores in-frame clones only, minus some. The sample gives some 85,000 clones, about four fifths of which show up once; less than 20% is in the top ten. Material: peripheral blood. All receptors derive from a woman at least 80 years old with active or convalescent COVID-19. CDR3s include the opening cysteine and the closing phenylalanine or tryptophan. D genes are given only for firm matches. Part of the rows lack a size; the others show once, few, many or a class for expanded clones.

V gene	D gene	J gene	clone size	CDR3 protein	CDR3 DNA
TRBV29-1	NA	TRBJ1-1	NA	CSVEAGIGTEAFF	TGCAGCGTTGAAGCGGGGATCGGCACTGAAGCTTTCTTT
TRBV5-1	TRBD1	TRBJ2-7	NA	CASSSWDREGDEQYF	TGCGCCAGCAGCTCATGGGACAGGGAGGGCGACGAGCAGTACTTC
TRBV3-1/TRBV3-2	TRBD1	TRBJ1-2	NA	CASVGADSRGHGYTF	TGTGCCAGCGTAGGCGCTGACTCCAGGGGGCATGGCTACACCTTC
TRBV7-9	TRBD1	TRBJ2-1	NA	CASSPGTDPYNEQFF	TGTGCCAGCAGCCCGGGGACAGATCCCTACAATGAGCAGTTCTTC
TRBV5-1	TRBD1	TRBJ1-1	NA	CASSGTGGNTEAFF	TGCGCCAGCTCCGGGACAGGGGGGAACACTGAAGCTTTCTTT
TRBV2	TRBD1	TRBJ1-6	once	CASSDRTGAPSPLHF	TGTGCCAGCAGCGACAGAACAGGGGCACCTTCACCCCTCCACTTT
TRBV4-1	NA	TRBJ2-1	once	CASSRGPHEVQFF	TGCGCCAGCAGCAGGGGCCCGCACGAGGTGCAGTTCTTC
TRBV6-1	NA	TRBJ2-3	NA	CASSEVYTDTQYF	TGTGCCAGCAGTGAAGTTTACACAGATACGCAGTATTTT
TRBV28	NA	TRBJ1-5	NA	CASSWVQGSNQPQHF	TGTGCCAGCAGTTGGGTCCAGGGCAGCAATCAGCCCCAGCATTTT
TRBV7-2	NA	TRBJ2-4	few	CASSTDSSRDIQYF	TGTGCCAGCAGCACGGACAGTTCACGAGACATTCAGTACTTC
TRBV6-5	NA	TRBJ2-2	NA	CASNPLRGVTGELFF	TGTGCCAGCAATCCGCTCAGGGGGGTTACCGGGGAGCTGTTTTTT
TRBV6-1	NA	TRBJ1-2	NA	CASSEDRAGEYGYTF	TGTGCCAGCAGTGAAGACAGGGCGGGAGAGTATGGCTACACCTTC
TRBV27	NA	TRBJ2-7	NA	CASSSVNYEQYF	TGTGCCAGCAGTTCGGTCAACTACGAGCAGTACTTC
TRBV9	NA	TRBJ2-5	NA	CASSPQTGGETQYF	TGTGCCAGCAGCCCTCAGACGGGTGGGGAGACCCAGTACTTC
TRBV10-3	TRBD1	TRBJ1-2	NA	CAIKLVDRGGGYTF	TGTGCCATCAAGTTAGTGGACAGGGGAGGGGGCTACACCTTC
TRBV29-1	NA	TRBJ1-2	once	CSVGPGDYGYTF	TGCAGCGTTGGGCCAGGGGATTATGGCTACACCTTC
TRBV7-7	TRBD2	TRBJ2-5	once	CASSFETSGTQYF	TGTGCTAGCAGCTTTGAGACTAGCGGAACCCAGTACTTC
TRBV2	NA	TRBJ1-2	NA	CASSEGGISNYGYTF	TGTGCCAGCAGTGAAGGAGGGATTTCTAACTATGGCTACACCTTC
TRBV12-3/TRBV12-4	TRBD1	TRBJ1-4	NA	CASSYRGNEKLFF	TGTGCCAGCAGTTACAGGGGAAACGAAAAACTGTTTTTT
TRBV30	NA	TRBJ1-6	NA	CACLPPLHF	TGTGCCTGCCTCCCCCCCCTCCACTTT
TRBV10-3	TRBD1	TRBJ1-2	NA	CASRTGHFYGYTF	TGTGCCTCCAGGACAGGCCATTTCTATGGCTACACCTTC
TRBV5-1	TRBD1	TRBJ1-1	NA	CASSLGTGVGNTEAFF	TGCGCCAGCAGCTTGGGGACAGGGGTCGGAAACACTGAAGCTTTCTTT
TRBV18	NA	TRBJ1-6	NA	CASSPGSVNSPLHF	TGTGCCAGCTCACCAGGTTCGGTTAATTCACCCCTCCACTTT
TRBV6-5	TRBD2	TRBJ2-5	NA	CASKGTSGIQETQYF	TGTGCCAGCAAGGGGACTAGCGGGATACAAGAGACCCAGTACTTC
TRBV9	NA	TRBJ1-6	once	CASSVSSSSYNSPLHF	TGTGCCAGCAGCGTATCCTCGAGCTCCTATAATTCACCCCTCCACTTT
TRBV28	TRBD1	TRBJ1-4	NA	CASSDRVLGEKLFF	TGTGCCAGCTCGGACAGGGTTCTGGGCGAAAAACTGTTTTTT
TRBV24-1	TRBD1	TRBJ1-4	NA	CATRVNQGVEDEKLFF	TGTGCCACCAGAGTGAACCAGGGGGTAGAGGATGAAAAACTGTTTTTT
TRBV7-2	NA	TRBJ1-1	NA	CASSPRIGMNTEAFF	TGTGCCAGCAGCCCGAGGATAGGAATGAACACTGAAGCTTTCTTT
TRBV7-2	NA	TRBJ2-4	NA	CASSSGRQGWDIQYF	TGTGCCAGCAGCTCAGGCCGCCAGGGGTGGGACATTCAGTACTTC
TRBV21-1	NA	TRBJ1-2	few	CASSNLGGLNYGYTF	TGTGCCAGCAGCAATTTAGGGGGATTAAACTATGGCTACACCTTC
TRBV7-9	NA	TRBJ1-1	NA	CASSPGDIENTEAFF	TGTGCCAGCTCTCCCGGGGACATAGAGAACACTGAAGCTTTCTTT
TRBV3-1/TRBV3-2	TRBD2	TRBJ2-1	NA	CASSQGLAGGSYNEQFF	TGTGCCAGCAGCCAAGGACTAGCGGGGGGCTCCTACAATGAGCAGTTCTTC
TRBV27	TRBD1	TRBJ1-5	NA	CASSQDRGRDQPQHF	TGTGCCAGCAGTCAGGACAGGGGGCGCGATCAGCCCCAGCATTTT
TRBV6-5	NA	TRBJ2-7	NA	CASSRGTTYEQYF	TGTGCCAGCAGTCGGGGGACCACCTACGAGCAGTACTTC
TRBV6-5	NA	TRBJ2-1	NA	CASSPYFRDYNEQFF	TGTGCCAGCAGTCCGTACTTCCGGGACTACAATGAGCAGTTCTTC
TRBV6-6	TRBD1	TRBJ1-6	NA	CASTPGQGNNSPLHF	TGTGCCAGCACCCCGGGACAGGGAAATAATTCACCCCTCCACTTT
TRBV7-2	TRBD1	TRBJ2-2	NA	CASSRTTGWDGGELFF	TGTGCCAGCAGTCGAACGACAGGGTGGGATGGCGGGGAGCTGTTTTTT
TRBV3-1/TRBV3-2	TRBD2	TRBJ2-1	many	CASSSGTSYGEQFF	TGTGCCAGCAGCTCCGGGACTAGCTATGGTGAGCAGTTCTTC
TRBV5-1	NA	TRBJ2-6	NA	CASSHATGSGANVLTF	TGCGCCAGCAGCCACGCGACAGGATCTGGGGCCAACGTCCTGACTTTC
TRBV19	NA	TRBJ1-2	NA	CASTNSVRGYTF	TGTGCCAGTACCAATTCCGTGCGTGGCTACACCTTC
TRBV4-1	NA	TRBJ1-1	NA	CASSYGQEAFF	TGCGCCAGCAGCTACGGACAAGAAGCTTTCTTT
TRBV6-1	NA	TRBJ2-1	once	CASSEDWTLTVGEQFF	TGTGCCAGCAGTGAAGATTGGACTCTGACGGTCGGTGAGCAGTTCTTC
TRBV12-3/TRBV12-4	NA	TRBJ2-7	few	CASSLATGEQYF	TGTGCCAGCAGTTTGGCAACGGGCGAGCAGTACTTC
TRBV19	NA	TRBJ1-5	NA	CASKSGNQPQHF	TGTGCCAGTAAATCAGGGAATCAGCCCCAGCATTTT
TRBV5-1	TRBD1	TRBJ1-1	NA	CASSFSQGAMDTEAFF	TGCGCCAGCAGCTTTAGCCAGGGGGCAATGGACACTGAAGCTTTCTTT
TRBV29-1	NA	TRBJ1-3	NA	CSVVWGAGNTIYF	TGCAGCGTTGTTTGGGGGGCTGGAAACACCATATATTTT
TRBV27	TRBD1	TRBJ1-1	NA	CASSFDPGGTEAFF	TGTGCCAGCAGTTTCGATCCAGGGGGTACTGAAGCTTTCTTT
TRBV7-9	NA	TRBJ1-1	few	CASSPPLVTIQDMNTEAFF	TGTGCCAGCAGCCCACCCCTCGTAACCATACAGGACATGAACACTGAAGCTTTCTTT
TRBV14	NA	TRBJ1-5	NA	CASRRTGSNQPQHF	TGTGCCAGCAGACGAACAGGATCCAATCAGCCCCAGCATTTT
TRBV5-4	TRBD1	TRBJ1-6	NA	CASSPTGPNSPLHF	TGTGCCAGCAGCCCGACAGGGCCCAATTCACCCCTCCACTTT
TRBV20-1	NA	TRBJ2-7	NA	CSASPGSYEQYF	TGCAGTGCCAGTCCGGGGTCCTACGAGCAGTACTTC
TRBV7-2	NA	TRBJ2-2	NA	CASSSPAKGGFTGELFF	TGTGCCAGCAGCTCACCTGCCAAAGGGGGTTTTACCGGGGAGCTGTTTTTT
TRBV2	NA	TRBJ2-5	NA	CASMRGPGETQYF	TGTGCCAGTATGCGGGGGCCAGGAGAGACCCAGTACTTC